This T cell receptor beta chain was recorded in a study of spatial heterogeneity in lung cancer. Study-level background: Where present, follow-up PBMC were sequenced a median of about two years after resection.

TCRdb re-derived calls from the 5' RACE reads in MiXCR, one entry per CDR3 protein. The table has under 150,000 distinct CDR3 sequences, less than 14% seen once; the top ten hold approximately 24%. The CDR3 is made up of 14 amino acids. The germline CDR1 and CDR2 sequences are MNHNS and SASEGT. Losses at the gene ends were 6 bases for V and 5 bases for J; bases not matched to a gene: 9. Time point given: blood at routine non-recurrence follow-up after resection. The clonotype was recovered from a female donor with early-stage non-small cell lung cancer. Source: PBMCs, taken at follow-up. This chain joins TRBV6-1 and TRBJ2-5, with 7 nucleotides matching TRBD2. The CDR3 sequence: CASRRTSAGETQYF. The DNA of the CDR3 is TGTGCCAGCAGGCGCACTAGCGCGGGTGAGACCCAGTACTTC.